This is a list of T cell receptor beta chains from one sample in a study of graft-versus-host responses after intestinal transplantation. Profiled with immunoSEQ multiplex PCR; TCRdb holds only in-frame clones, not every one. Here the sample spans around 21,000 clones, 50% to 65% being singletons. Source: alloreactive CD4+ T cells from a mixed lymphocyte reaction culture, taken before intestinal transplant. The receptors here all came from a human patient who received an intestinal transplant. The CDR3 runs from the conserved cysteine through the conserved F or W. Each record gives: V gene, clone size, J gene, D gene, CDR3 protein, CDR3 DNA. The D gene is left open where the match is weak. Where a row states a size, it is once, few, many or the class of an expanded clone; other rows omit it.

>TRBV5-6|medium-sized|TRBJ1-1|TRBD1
CASRPLRDSSEAFF
TGTGCCAGCAGACCTTTACGGGACAGTTCTGAAGCTTTCTTT
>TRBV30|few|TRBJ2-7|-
CAWALQTRSEQYF
TGTGCCTGGGCCCTCCAGACTAGATCCGAGCAGTACTTC
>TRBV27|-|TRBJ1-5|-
CASSIYGNQPQHF
TGTGCCAGCAGTATTTACGGGAACCAGCCCCAGCATTTT
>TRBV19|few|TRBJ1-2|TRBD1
CASRPTGESSGYTF
TGTGCCAGCCGCCCGACAGGGGAATCTTCGGGCTACACCTTC
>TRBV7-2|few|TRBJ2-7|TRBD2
CASSLVGTSGGVTYEQYF
TGTGCCAGCAGCTTAGTTGGGACTAGCGGGGGGGTTACCTACGAGCAGTACTTC
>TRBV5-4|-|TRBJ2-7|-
CASSLGRSYEQYF
TGTGCCAGCAGCTTGGGGCGGAGCTACGAGCAGTACTTC
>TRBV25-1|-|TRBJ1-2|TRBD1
CASRSSGTGGYYGYTF
TGTGCCAGCAGATCTTCCGGGACAGGGGGCTACTATGGCTACACCTTC
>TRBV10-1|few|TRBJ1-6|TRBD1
CASSEQGNSPLHF
TGCGCCAGCAGTGAACAGGGGAATTCACCCCTCCACTTT
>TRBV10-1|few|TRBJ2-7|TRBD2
CASSETSGRAGAYEQYF
TGCGCCAGCAGTGAGACTAGCGGGAGGGCGGGGGCCTACGAGCAGTACTTC
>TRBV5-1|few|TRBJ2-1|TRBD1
CASSHQGVSYNEQFF
TGCGCCAGCAGCCACCAGGGGGTGAGCTACAATGAGCAGTTCTTC
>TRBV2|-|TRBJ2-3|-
CASSVRGPPDTQYF
TGTGCCAGCAGTGTAAGGGGCCCTCCAGATACGCAGTATTTT
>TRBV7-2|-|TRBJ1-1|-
CASSREFLNTEAFF
TGTGCCAGCAGCCGAGAGTTCTTGAACACTGAAGCTTTCTTT
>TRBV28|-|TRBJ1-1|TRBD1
CATLTGGTEAFF
TGTGCCACCTTGACAGGGGGAACTGAAGCTTTCTTT
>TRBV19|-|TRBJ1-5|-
CASTPFGGASNQPQHF
TGTGCCAGTACCCCCTTTGGGGGGGCGAGCAATCAGCCCCAGCATTTT
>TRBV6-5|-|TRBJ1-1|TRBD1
CASSAHRGGAEAFF
TGTGCCAGCAGTGCCCACAGGGGGGGTGCTGAAGCTTTCTTT
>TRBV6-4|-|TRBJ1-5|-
CASGGEGDDQPQHF
TGTGCCAGCGGAGGGGAAGGGGACGATCAGCCCCAGCATTTT
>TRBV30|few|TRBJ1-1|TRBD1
CAWSFLTGGLGAFF
TGTGCCTGGAGCTTCTTGACAGGGGGTTTGGGAGCTTTCTTT
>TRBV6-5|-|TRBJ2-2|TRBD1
CASRQSQGAGGELFF
TGTGCCAGCCGTCAATCACAGGGGGCGGGCGGGGAGCTGTTTTTT
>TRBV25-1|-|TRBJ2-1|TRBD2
CASSEAGTSGGSSEQFF
TGTGCCAGCAGTGAAGCTGGGACTAGCGGGGGATCGAGTGAGCAGTTCTTC
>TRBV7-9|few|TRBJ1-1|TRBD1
CASSPGQGTEAFF
TGTGCCAGCAGCCCGGGACAGGGGACTGAAGCTTTCTTT
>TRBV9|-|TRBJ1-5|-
CASTSRMRRLSGGNQPQHF
TGTGCCAGCACCTCCCGCATGAGGAGGCTCAGCGGGGGCAATCAGCCCCAGCATTTT
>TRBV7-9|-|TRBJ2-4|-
CASSPPGTALANIQYF
TGTGCCAGCAGCCCGCCAGGGACAGCACTAGCCAACATTCAGTACTTC
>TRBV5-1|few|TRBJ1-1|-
CASSLTGTEAFF
TGCGCCAGCAGCCTGACAGGCACTGAAGCTTTCTTT
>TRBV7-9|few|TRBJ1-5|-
CASSSRDNNQPQHF
TGTGCCAGCAGCTCCCGGGACAACAATCAGCCCCAGCATTTT
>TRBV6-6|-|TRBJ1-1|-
CASGQSWIAFF
TGTGCCAGCGGGCAAAGTTGGATCGCTTTCTTT
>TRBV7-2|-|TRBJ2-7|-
CASSRRSGVTYEQYF
TGTGCCAGCAGCCGAAGGAGCGGCGTAACCTACGAGCAGTACTTC
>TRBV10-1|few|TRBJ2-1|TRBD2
CASSESLAGPFSGNEQFF
TGCGCCAGCAGTGAGTCACTAGCGGGACCCTTCTCGGGCAATGAGCAGTTCTTC
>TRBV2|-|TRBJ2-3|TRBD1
CASSLYGTGRTDTQYF
TGTGCCAGCAGTCTATACGGGACAGGGCGAACAGATACGCAGTATTTT
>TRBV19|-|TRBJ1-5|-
CASKWGLGSNQPQHF
TGTGCCAGTAAATGGGGCCTCGGCAGCAATCAGCCCCAGCATTTT
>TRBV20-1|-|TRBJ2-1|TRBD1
CRPGQYNEQFF
TGCAGACCGGGACAGTACAATGAGCAGTTCTTC
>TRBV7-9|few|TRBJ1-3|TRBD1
CASSLTGASGNTIYF
TGTGCCAGCAGCCTGACAGGGGCCTCTGGAAACACCATATATTTT
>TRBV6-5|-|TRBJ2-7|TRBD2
CASSYLGGSSYEQYF
TGTGCCAGCAGTTACTTGGGCGGGAGCTCCTACGAGCAGTACTTC
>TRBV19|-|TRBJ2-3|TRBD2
CASSRGLAVSTDTQYF
TGTGCCAGTAGTAGGGGACTAGCGGTTAGCACAGATACGCAGTATTTT
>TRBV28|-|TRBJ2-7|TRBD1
CASRYQGAREQYF
TGTGCCAGCAGGTACCAGGGGGCGCGGGAGCAGTACTTC
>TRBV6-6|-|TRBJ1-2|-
CASTGRDYGYTF
TGTGCCAGCACGGGCAGGGACTATGGCTACACCTTC
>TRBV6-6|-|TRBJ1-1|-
CASSQQGWTEAFF
TGTGCCAGCAGCCAACAGGGATGGACTGAAGCTTTCTTT
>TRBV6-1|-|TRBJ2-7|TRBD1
CASSWGTVSYEQYF
TGTGCCAGCAGTTGGGGGACAGTCTCCTACGAGCAGTACTTC
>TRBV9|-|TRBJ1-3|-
CVSKVVQKGNTIYF
TGTGTCAGCAAGGTGGTACAGAAAGGAAACACCATATATTTT
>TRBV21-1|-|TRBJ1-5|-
CASSKPEGAGRQPQHF
TGTGCCAGCAGCAAACCCGAGGGGGCTGGGAGACAGCCCCAGCATTTT
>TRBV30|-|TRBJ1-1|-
CAWRFTVNTEAFF
TGTGCCTGGAGGTTCACGGTGAACACTGAAGCTTTCTTT
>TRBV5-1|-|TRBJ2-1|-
CASSLGPSSYNEQFF
TGCGCCAGCAGCTTGGGGCCCAGCTCCTACAATGAGCAGTTCTTC
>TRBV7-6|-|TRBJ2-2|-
CASSWNRLGELFF
TGTGCCAGCAGCTGGAATAGACTTGGGGAGCTGTTTTTT
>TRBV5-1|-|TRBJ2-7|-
CASSLGQGGYEQYF
TGCGCCAGCAGCCTAGGACAGGGAGGGTACGAGCAGTACTTC
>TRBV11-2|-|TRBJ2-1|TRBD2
CASSLMTSGSNEQFF
TGTGCCAGCAGCTTAATGACTAGCGGGAGCAATGAGCAGTTCTTC
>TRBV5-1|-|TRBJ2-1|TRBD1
CASSQGTGAPNEQFF
TGCGCCAGCAGCCAAGGGACAGGGGCCCCTAATGAGCAGTTCTTC
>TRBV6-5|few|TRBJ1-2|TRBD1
CASSYLDRAGYTF
TGTGCCAGCAGTTACCTGGACAGGGCGGGCTACACCTTC
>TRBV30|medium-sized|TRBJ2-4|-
CAWSVIQGQVHYF
TGTGCCTGGAGTGTAATCCAGGGCCAAGTGCATTACTTC
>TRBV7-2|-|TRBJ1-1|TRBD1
CASSWTGNTEAFF
TGTGCCAGCAGCTGGACAGGGAACACTGAAGCTTTCTTT
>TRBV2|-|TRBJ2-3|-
CASRATGLDTQYF
TGTGCCAGCAGAGCAACAGGGTTAGATACGCAGTATTTT
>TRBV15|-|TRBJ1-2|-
CATSRPPPGRNGYTF
TGTGCCACCAGCAGACCACCACCAGGGAGGAATGGCTACACCTTC
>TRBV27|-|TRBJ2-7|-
CASSLAGLSYEQYF
TGTGCCAGCAGTTTAGCAGGGCTCTCCTACGAGCAGTACTTC
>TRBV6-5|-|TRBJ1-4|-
CASSYRGLTNEKLFF
TGTGCCAGCAGTTATAGGGGACTAACTAATGAAAAACTGTTTTTT
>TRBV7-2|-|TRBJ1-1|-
CASSFSASRVRTEAFF
TGTGCCAGCAGCTTTTCGGCCTCCAGGGTGCGGACTGAAGCTTTCTTT
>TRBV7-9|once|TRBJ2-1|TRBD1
CASSRTGALYNEQFF
TGTGCCAGCAGCCGGACAGGGGCCCTATACAATGAGCAGTTCTTC
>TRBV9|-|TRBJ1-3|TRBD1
CASSAQSGGLENTIYF
TGTGCCAGCAGCGCACAATCAGGGGGTTTGGAAAACACCATATATTTT
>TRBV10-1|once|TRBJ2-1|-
CASSPRGGEQFF
TGCGCCAGCAGTCCCAGAGGGGGTGAGCAGTTCTTC
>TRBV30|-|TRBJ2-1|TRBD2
CAWTVAGAREQFF
TGTGCCTGGACTGTAGCGGGAGCTCGAGAGCAGTTCTTC
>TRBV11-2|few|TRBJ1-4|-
CASGYRAAVKEKLFF
TGTGCCAGCGGTTACAGGGCGGCGGTCAAGGAAAAACTGTTTTTT
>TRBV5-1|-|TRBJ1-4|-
CASSLGGTTNEKLFF
TGCGCCAGCAGCTTGGGAGGAACAACTAATGAAAAACTGTTTTTT